This T cell receptor beta chain was recovered during a study of shared T cell receptors in the human thymus (dated by TCRdb to the early 2020s). For the study in its entirety: The study examined how self-reactive, shared T-cell receptor alpha chains are generated in the human thymus.

Libraries were prepared through the immunoSEQ multiplex PCR assay. The immuneACCESS repertoire file appears here via TCRdb, limited to in-frame rearrangements. These files lack a portion of the clones; in checked studies, under half of the deficit traces to unresolved V genes, and the cause of the others is not known. The sample yields about 660,000 clones; around 87% were counted once. Clones ranked in the top ten supply roughly 0.0087% of the sample. Of note for this clone: Its antigen specificity is not known. No base quality information exists; no much larger clone differs at one position.

V trim: 0 bases; J trim: 1 base; unmatched bases: 1. The germline V gene specifies SNHLY as CDR1 and FYNNEI as CDR2. Measured from the cysteine to the phenylalanine, the CDR3 is 16 residues long. The kept DNA is CDR3 alone, 48 bases in frame from the first base. This sample also belongs to another study, concerning human thymus T cells. As noted in the second study: Donors were immunologically healthy infants undergoing open corrective cardiac surgery for congenital heart defects in Finland. Thymus tissue was obtained as surgical resects removed during corrective cardiac surgery. Usage of V and J gene segments appeared to be biased in both the thymic and the peripheral blood repertoires. Highly overlapping thymic TCR repertoires among unrelated individuals were reported in the related research. The study described the TCR alpha and beta repertoires in under ten infant thymus samples and a few matching peripheral blood samples. Donor ages ranged from 7 to 244 days, and the cohort comprised six male and a couple of female infants. Thymocytes were released mechanically from tissue and stored at -70 °C as pellets of roughly 9-31 million cells. A QIAsymphony instrument was used to extract genomic DNA from the frozen cell pellets. The immunoSEQ multiplex PCR assay was used to amplify the TCRB and TCRAD loci from a standardized amount of quality-controlled genomic DNA. The amplicons spanned the V(D)J region and were long enough to cover the CDR3 and allow V and J genes to be identified. The commercial immunoSEQ service was used to sequence amplicons on an Illumina platform. Primer bias and sequencing errors were corrected using previously described methods, and TCRAD and TCRB definitions followed the IMGT database. immunoSEQ Analyzer 3.0 and VDJTools were used for repertoire analysis, which covered basic statistics, V/J segment usage, diversity estimates, rarefaction and pairwise overlap. Chao1, ChaoE, Efron-Thisted, Shannon and inverse Simpson indices were used to estimate diversity, which was also estimated on datasets down-sampled to the smallest sample. Repertoire overlap used strict matching of CDR3 nucleotide sequence, V gene and J gene, with Jaccard-based multidimensional scaling clustering. On average, thymus samples yielded about 810,000 unique TCRB clonotypes, whereas blood samples yielded about 80,000.

Sample: thymocytes. This TCR was recovered from a boy under two years old with a congenital heart defect. Donor details come from another sample of the same person, matched by shared clones. The sequence is built from TRBV2 and TRBJ2-7; TRBD1 lines up with 12 middle nucleotides. At the DNA level, the sequence is TGTGCCAGCAGTGAAGCGGGACAGGGGGCTTCCTACGAGCAGTACTTC. It encodes CASSEAGQGASYEQYF.